In its sample, the clone carrying this T cell receptor (beta chain) was seen a few times. What it binds is unknown. Germline V gene sequence: CDR1 GTSNPN, CDR2 SVGIG (reference sequence). This CDR3 is built from 12 residues. Trimming stripped 2 bases from V and 0 bases from J, with 3 bases between. The sample belongs to a study of CD8 T cells in Susac syndrome. Whole-study findings and limits: The study recognized that the number of individuals in its TCR sequencing and HLA analysis was relatively small.

Reverse transcription used roughly 0.45 to 1 ug RNA and random hexamers. TCRdb processed the immunoSEQ multiplex PCR reads anew with MiXCR; each CDR3 protein has one entry. The repertoire includes about 200,000 distinct CDR3 sequences, roughly 95% of them detected once, and about 0.09% sits in the top ten. Input material: CD4+ T cells from PBMCs. The chain uses TRBV30 and TRBJ2-3; D remains ambiguous. This clonotype originated in a human donor with multiple sclerosis. CDR3 DNA: TGTGCCTGGAGTACCAGCACAGATACGCAGTATTTT. Translated: CAWSTSTDTQYF.